The clone carrying this TCR beta chain occurred a few times. Its antigen remains unknown. The data belong to a study of blood T cells in healthy people across ages. The wider study: Template switching captured about one barcoded beta molecule per two T cells. Study conclusions and caveats: The diversity estimates, figures obtained from one million T cells, were considered underestimates.

Germline CDR1 is MDHEN and CDR2 is SYDVKM. This CDR3 has 14 residues. V lost 5 bases, J lost 6 bases, and 9 bases stayed unmatched. Next came a second PCR, run for about 6 to 11 cycles, which used a sample-barcoded 5' primer along with a J-beta primer mix. Each sample provided no less than 2.5 million CDR3-containing paired-end reads. TCRdb ran MiXCR on the 5' RACE reads and lists one entry per CDR3 protein. The data show 550,000 to 750,000 distinct CDR3 sequences, roughly 21% seen once. PBMCs were isolated at a quantity of at least 6 million per sample. This sequence originates from a man between 65 and 79 years old in good health. Source material: blood. This rearrangement joins TRBV28 to TRBJ1-1; TRBD1 agrees at 7 bases. This CDR3 is CASSRTGSVAEAFF. The CDR3 DNA follows: TGTGCCAGCAGTCGGACAGGTTCCGTGGCTGAAGCTTTCTTT. Full variable domain (rest looked up from reference TRBV28 and TRBJ1-1): DVKVTQSSRYLVKRTGEKVFLECVQDMDHENMFWYRQDPGLGLRLIYFSYDVKMKEKGDIPEGYSVSREKKERFSLILESASTNQTSMYLCASSRTGSVAEAFFGQGTRLTVV.